Sequencing of this T cell receptor (beta chain) was carried out in a study of T cell responses to AZD1222 COVID-19 vaccine (dated by TCRdb to the early 2020s). Describing the broader study: AZD1222 recipients with second doses at about 4 weeks or about 12 weeks were pooled, because spike-specific TCR depth and breadth did not differ between schedules. A total of just over 230 trial participants underwent TCR sequencing, of whom around 200 received two doses of AZD1222 and 26 received two doses of the MenACWY control vaccine. Trial participants were enrolled by age into 18-55, 56-69 and 70-plus year subgroups, with around 140, 26 and 57 TCR-sequenced participants respectively. General study outcomes and caveats: Reportedly, almost half of the unique spike-specific TCRs recognized epitopes lying outside the regions that are mutated in the B.1.351 and B.1.1.7 variants. Spike-specific TCR breadth and depth rose significantly after two AZD1222 doses compared with day 0 and with MenACWY recipients. CD4 TCRs associated with the vaccine covered the entire spike protein, and the dominant responses were in regions 160-218 and 743-854. Conclusions about previously exposed vaccinees are limited because only five to seven AZD1222 recipients were SARS-CoV-2 seropositive at baseline. Because no day 14 peak-response samples were available, repertoires were characterized only after the peak T cell response. Most participants were white British and females outnumbered males, and the authors suggested that clonal diversity may have been underestimated. The 56-69-year group was small, and its depth increase did not reach significance, likely because of low power.

The CDR3 regions of human TCRbeta chains were analyzed by immunosequencing. Under the source paper's analysis protocol: TCRs in the repertoires were compared against a reference library of SARS-CoV-2-specific TCRs that had been generated with the MIRA antigen-specificity platform. Breadth meant the fraction of unique TCRs that were SARS-CoV-2-associated, whereas depth meant the fraction of total T cells that were SARS-CoV-2-associated. Using the MIRA data, each spike-specific TCR was assigned both to the spike region to which the TCR was reactive and to a CD4 or CD8 class. Log10-transformed breadth and depth values were compared by one-way ANOVA with Sidak's multiple comparisons tests. TCRdb carries this immuneACCESS record with in-frame sequences only. Its versions omit some clonotypes, under half of them owing to an unresolved V gene in the studies checked, with the rest unexplained. That table gives V, J and clone size, and the DNA gave D and trimming. For this sample the table gives around 150,000 clones, of which about nine tenths were detected only once. Clones ranked in the top ten supply approximately 5.4% of the sample.

The sample's time point label, in plain terms: baseline before first vaccination. Vaccinee samples were obtained from the UK trials COV001 and COV002, which included a single-blind randomized controlled phase 2/3 trial of AZD1222 (ChAdOx1 nCoV-19) in healthy adults. Trial participant PBMC samples were collected at day 0 and day 28 after the second dose for TCRbeta chain sequencing. Regarding this clone: No cognate antigen has been identified for it. Base qualities were left out, and no much larger clone turns up one base away.

Per the germline V gene, SNHLY is the CDR1 and FYNNEI is the CDR2. V drops 6 bases and J drops 8 bases, leaving 19 bases in between. The CDR3 numbers 14 residues from cysteine through phenylalanine. Only CDR3 DNA is held: 42 bases, read in frame from base 1. Material: peripheral blood, obtained on day 0 of AZD1222 vaccination. This receptor chain uses TRBV2 and TRBJ1-2, with a weak D call of TRBD1 (6 bases match). The receptor was isolated from an adult in good health. The DNA reads TGTGCCAGCAGCTATAACAGGGAAGGAAAGGGCTACACCTTC. Translated, this is CASSYNREGKGYTF.